The clone carrying this TCR beta chain came up many times. Antigen: not known. The source material, RNA transcripts, was used to amplify TCR beta CDR3 regions. A set of HTBI primers served as the primers for a first-round RT-PCR of the TCR CDR3. TCRdb re-called the multiplex PCR reads through MiXCR, storing one row per CDR3 protein. In the table there are approximately 400,000 distinct CDR3 sequences, less than 15% of which are singletons. The data derive from a study of T cells in Graves' hyperthyroidism and ophthalmopathy. Whole-study context: Peripheral blood was obtained at initial diagnosis, preceding any treatment. Study conclusions and caveats: Blood also held most thyroid clonotypes expanded beyond 0.001. Ophthalmopathy prediction by the model preceded onset by a median about 6 months. A model of 13 V-J pairs discriminated ophthalmopathy from stable hyperthyroidism.

Germline V gene lookup returns CDR1 DFQATT and CDR2 SNEGSKA (reference sequence). Trimming cost V 6 bases and J 0 bases, with 18 bases left between them. The CDR3 sequence is 16 residues long. The TCR comes from a young man with Graves' hyperthyroidism that later progressed to Graves' ophthalmopathy. The sample was blood. V is TRBV20-1 and J is TRBJ1-3; D is perhaps TRBD1 (6 bases). This CDR3 reads CSATTRGNVSGNTIYF. CDR3 coding DNA: TGCAGTGCAACGACAAGGGGGAATGTCTCTGGAAACACCATATATTTT.